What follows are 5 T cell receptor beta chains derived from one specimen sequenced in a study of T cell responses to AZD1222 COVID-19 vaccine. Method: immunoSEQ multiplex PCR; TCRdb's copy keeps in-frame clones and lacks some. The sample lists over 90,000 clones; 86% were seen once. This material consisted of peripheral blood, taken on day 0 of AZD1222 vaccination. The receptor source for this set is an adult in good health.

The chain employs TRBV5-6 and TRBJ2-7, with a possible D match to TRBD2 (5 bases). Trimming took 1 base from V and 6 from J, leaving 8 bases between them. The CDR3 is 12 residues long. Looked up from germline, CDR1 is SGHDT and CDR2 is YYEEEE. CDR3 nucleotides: TGTGCCAGCAGCTTGTTAGCGTCCGAGCAGTACTTC. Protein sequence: CASSLLASEQYF.

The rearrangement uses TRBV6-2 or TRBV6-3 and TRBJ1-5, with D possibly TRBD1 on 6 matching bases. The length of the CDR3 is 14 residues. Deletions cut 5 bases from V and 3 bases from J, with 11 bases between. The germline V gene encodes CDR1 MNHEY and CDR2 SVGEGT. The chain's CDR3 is CASSADSYNQPQHF. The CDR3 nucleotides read TGTGCCAGCAGTGCGGACAGTTACAATCAGCCCCAGCATTTT.

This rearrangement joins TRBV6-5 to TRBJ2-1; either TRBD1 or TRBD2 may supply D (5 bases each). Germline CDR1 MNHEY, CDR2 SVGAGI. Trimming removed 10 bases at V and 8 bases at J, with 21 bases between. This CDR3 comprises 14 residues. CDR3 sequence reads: CATGSGQFIDEQFF. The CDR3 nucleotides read TGTGCCACCGGATCGGGGCAGTTCATCGATGAGCAGTTCTTC.

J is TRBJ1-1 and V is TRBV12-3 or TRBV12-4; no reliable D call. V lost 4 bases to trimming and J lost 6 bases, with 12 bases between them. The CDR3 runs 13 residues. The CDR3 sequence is CASSSLDGAEAFF. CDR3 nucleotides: TGTGCCAGCAGTTCCCTCGATGGGGCTGAAGCTTTCTTT.

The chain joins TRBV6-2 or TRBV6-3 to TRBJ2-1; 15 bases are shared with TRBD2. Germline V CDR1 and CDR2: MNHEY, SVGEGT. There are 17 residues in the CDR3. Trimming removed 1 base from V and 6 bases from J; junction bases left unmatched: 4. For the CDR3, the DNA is TGTGCCAGCAGTTACTTCCGGACTAGCGGGAGGGCCAATGAGCAGTTCTTC. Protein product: CASSYFRTSGRANEQFF.